The clone carrying this T cell receptor beta chain was observed many times. The record originates from a study of T cells in Graves' hyperthyroidism and ophthalmopathy. Germline CDR1 is MDHEN and CDR2 is SYDVKM. Trimming cost V 7 bases and J 5 bases; bases outside gene matches: 21. This CDR3 comprises 18 residues. Using RNA transcripts as the source, TCR beta CDR3 regions were amplified. An initial round of RT-PCR targeting the TCR CDR3 relied on the HTBI primer set. TCRdb reprocessed the multiplex PCR reads with MiXCR, giving one entry per CDR3 protein. The sample includes fewer than 450,000 distinct CDR3 sequences, approximately 17% of them seen just once.

The J gene is TRBJ2-3, the V gene TRBV28; 7 nucleotides line up with TRBD1. This clonotype originated in a woman aged 30 to 39 with Graves' hyperthyroidism that later progressed to Graves' ophthalmopathy. The specimen was blood. CDR3 bases: TGTGCCAGCAAGATCGGTTTCAAGGGGGCAGGAAGGAGAGATACGCAGTATTTT. This gives the protein CASKIGFKGAGRRDTQYF.